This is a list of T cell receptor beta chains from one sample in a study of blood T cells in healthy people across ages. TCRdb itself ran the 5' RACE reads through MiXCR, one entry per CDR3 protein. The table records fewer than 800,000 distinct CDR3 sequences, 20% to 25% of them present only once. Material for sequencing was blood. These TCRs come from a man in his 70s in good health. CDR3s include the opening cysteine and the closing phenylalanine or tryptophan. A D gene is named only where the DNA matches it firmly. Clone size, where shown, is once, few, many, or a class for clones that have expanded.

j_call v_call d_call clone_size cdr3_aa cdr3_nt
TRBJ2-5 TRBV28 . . CASSPIGQKQETQYF TGTGCCAGCAGCCCCATCGGACAGAAACAAGAGACCCAGTACTTC
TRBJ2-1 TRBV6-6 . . CASRGETRGNEQFF TGTGCCAGCAGGGGCGAGACTAGAGGCAATGAGCAGTTCTTC
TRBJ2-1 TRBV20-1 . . CSASARYGTHNEQFF TGCAGTGCTAGCGCCCGTTACGGGACTCACAATGAGCAGTTCTTC
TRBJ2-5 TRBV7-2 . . CASSPDWVPQETQYF TGTGCCAGCAGCCCCGACTGGGTGCCGCAAGAGACCCAGTACTTC
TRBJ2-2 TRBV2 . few CASSRQRLFF TGTGCCAGCAGTCGACAGAGGCTGTTTTTT
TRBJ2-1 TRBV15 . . CATSRDKGAYNEQFF TGTGCCACCAGCAGAGATAAGGGAGCCTACAATGAGCAGTTCTTC
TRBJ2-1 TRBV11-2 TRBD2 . CAEDDRLANLNEQFF TGTGCCGAGGACGATCGACTAGCGAATTTGAATGAGCAGTTCTTC
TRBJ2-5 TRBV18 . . CASSPNGQKYF TGTGCCAGCTCACCAAATGGCCAAAAGTACTTC
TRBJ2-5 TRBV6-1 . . CASKFQTAGQETQYF TGTGCCAGCAAATTCCAGACAGCCGGACAAGAGACCCAGTACTTC
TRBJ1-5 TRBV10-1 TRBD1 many CASSDCRRDRVPLGDQPQHF TGCGCCAGCAGTGACTGCCGACGGGACAGGGTTCCACTGGGGGATCAGCCCCAGCATTTT
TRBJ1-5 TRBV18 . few CASSPGREGNQPQHF TGTGCCAGCTCACCGGGCAGGGAAGGCAATCAGCCCCAGCATTTT
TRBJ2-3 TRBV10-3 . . CAISESRSRSTDTQYF TGTGCCATCAGTGAGTCGAGGTCTAGAAGCACAGATACGCAGTATTTT
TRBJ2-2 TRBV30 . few CAWSNGNTGELFF TGTGCCTGGAGTAACGGAAACACCGGGGAGCTGTTTTTT
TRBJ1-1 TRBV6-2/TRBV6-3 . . CASSTRLTEAFF TGTGCCAGCAGTACCAGGCTCACTGAAGCTTTCTTT
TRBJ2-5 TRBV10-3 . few CAISGRRGTEQETQYF TGTGCCATCAGTGGACGGCGCGGGACTGAACAAGAGACCCAGTACTTC
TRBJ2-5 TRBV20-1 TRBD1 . CSARQGAGETQYF TGCAGTGCCAGACAGGGGGCTGGAGAGACCCAGTACTTC
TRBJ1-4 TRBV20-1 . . CSARGRRNNEKLFF TGCAGTGCTAGAGGGCGCCGGAACAATGAAAAACTGTTTTTT
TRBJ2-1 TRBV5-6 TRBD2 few CASSIAGVEYNEQFF TGTGCCAGCAGCATAGCGGGAGTTGAATACAATGAGCAGTTCTTC
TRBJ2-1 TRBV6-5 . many CASKAGSRNEQFF TGTGCCAGCAAAGCGGGTAGTCGGAATGAGCAGTTCTTC
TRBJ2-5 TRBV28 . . CASSSSGTKQETQYF TGTGCCAGCAGCTCCTCCGGGACAAAACAAGAGACCCAGTACTTC
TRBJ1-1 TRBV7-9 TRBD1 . CASSNQQGGTEAFF TGTGCCAGCAGTAACCAACAGGGGGGTACTGAAGCTTTCTTT
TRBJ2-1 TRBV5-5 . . CASSTRRSDNEQFF TGTGCCAGCAGCACGAGACGTAGCGACAATGAGCAGTTCTTC
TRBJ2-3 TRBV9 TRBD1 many CASSVGTGETDTQYF TGTGCCAGCAGCGTAGGGACAGGGGAAACAGATACGCAGTATTTT
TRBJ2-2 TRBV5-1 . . CASSSGPTNTGELFF TGCGCCAGCAGCTCGGGACCGACGAACACCGGGGAGCTGTTTTTT
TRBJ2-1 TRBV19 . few CASTDRSYNEQFF TGTGCCAGTACGGACCGCTCCTACAATGAGCAGTTCTTC
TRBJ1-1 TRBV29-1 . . CSVVSDNTEAFF TGCAGCGTTGTATCAGACAACACTGAAGCTTTCTTT
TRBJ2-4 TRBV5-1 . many CASSLSASGVENIQYF TGCGCCAGCAGCTTGAGTGCCTCAGGAGTCGAAAACATTCAGTACTTC
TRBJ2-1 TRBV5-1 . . CASSLGGRYNEQFF TGCGCCAGCAGCTTGGGAGGGAGGTACAATGAGCAGTTCTTC
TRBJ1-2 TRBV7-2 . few CASSLRTVPYGYTF TGTGCCAGCAGCTTGAGGACAGTCCCATATGGCTACACCTTC
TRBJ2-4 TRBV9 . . CASSVDGHKMDDLAKNIQYF TGTGCCAGCAGCGTAGACGGCCATAAAATGGACGACCTAGCCAAAAACATTCAGTACTTC
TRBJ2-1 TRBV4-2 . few CASSLDGAKSYNEQFF TGTGCCAGCAGCCTAGATGGGGCCAAATCCTACAATGAGCAGTTCTTC
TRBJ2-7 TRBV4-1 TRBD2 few CASSQEAGGYEQYF TGCGCCAGCAGCCAAGAAGCGGGAGGCTACGAGCAGTACTTC
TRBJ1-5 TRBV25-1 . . CASSDLGQPQHF TGTGCCAGCTCAGACTTGGGTCAGCCCCAGCATTTT